This TCR beta chain comes out of a study of neurological immune-mediated disorders. Findings of the study overall: The greatest TCR clonal expansion appeared in HTLV-1-associated myelopathy and the smallest, falling below healthy controls, in multiple sclerosis. None of the CDR3 amino acid sequences of expanded clones were shared across subjects, and this suggested private repertoires in all groups.

Regarding this clonotype: Its specificity is unknown.

There are 17 residues in the CDR3. Germline loops: CDR1 SQVTM, CDR2 ANQGSEA. The V end lost 0 bases, the J end lost 4 bases, and 19 bases lay between the germline ends. cDNA was made by 5'RACE with 10-nucleotide random UMIs. TCRdb re-called the 5' RACE reads through MiXCR, storing one row per CDR3 protein. Of 45,000 to 65,000 distinct CDR3 sequences in the sample, approximately 8.4% are singletons; the top ten hold under 2.5%. Time point noted: longitudinal time-point 3. The TCR originated in a middle-aged woman in good health. The specimen sequenced was PBMCs. This chain links TRBV29-1 with TRBJ2-1; D is ambiguous. The CDR3 DNA is TGCAGCGTTGAAGATTCGGTCAGGACCCACGAATACAATGAGCAGTTCTTC. Translation gives CSVEDSVRTHEYNEQFF.